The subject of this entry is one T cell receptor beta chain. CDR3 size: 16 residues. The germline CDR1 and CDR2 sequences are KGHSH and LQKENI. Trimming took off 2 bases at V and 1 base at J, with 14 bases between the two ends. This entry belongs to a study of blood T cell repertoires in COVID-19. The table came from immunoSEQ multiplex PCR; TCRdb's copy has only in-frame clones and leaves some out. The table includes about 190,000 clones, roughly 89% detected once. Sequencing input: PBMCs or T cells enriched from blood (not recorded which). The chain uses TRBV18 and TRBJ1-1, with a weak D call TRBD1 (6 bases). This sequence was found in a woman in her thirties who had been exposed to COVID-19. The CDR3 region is CASSPYTGKWNTEAFF. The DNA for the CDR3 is TGTGCCAGCTCACCATACACAGGGAAGTGGAACACTGAAGCTTTCTTT. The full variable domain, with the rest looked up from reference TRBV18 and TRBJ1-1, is NAGVMQNPRHLVRRRGQEARLRCSPMKGHSHVYWYRQLPEEGLKFMVYLQKENIIDESGMPKERFSAEFPKEGPSILRIQQVVRGDSAAYFCASSPYTGKWNTEAFFGQGTRLTVV.